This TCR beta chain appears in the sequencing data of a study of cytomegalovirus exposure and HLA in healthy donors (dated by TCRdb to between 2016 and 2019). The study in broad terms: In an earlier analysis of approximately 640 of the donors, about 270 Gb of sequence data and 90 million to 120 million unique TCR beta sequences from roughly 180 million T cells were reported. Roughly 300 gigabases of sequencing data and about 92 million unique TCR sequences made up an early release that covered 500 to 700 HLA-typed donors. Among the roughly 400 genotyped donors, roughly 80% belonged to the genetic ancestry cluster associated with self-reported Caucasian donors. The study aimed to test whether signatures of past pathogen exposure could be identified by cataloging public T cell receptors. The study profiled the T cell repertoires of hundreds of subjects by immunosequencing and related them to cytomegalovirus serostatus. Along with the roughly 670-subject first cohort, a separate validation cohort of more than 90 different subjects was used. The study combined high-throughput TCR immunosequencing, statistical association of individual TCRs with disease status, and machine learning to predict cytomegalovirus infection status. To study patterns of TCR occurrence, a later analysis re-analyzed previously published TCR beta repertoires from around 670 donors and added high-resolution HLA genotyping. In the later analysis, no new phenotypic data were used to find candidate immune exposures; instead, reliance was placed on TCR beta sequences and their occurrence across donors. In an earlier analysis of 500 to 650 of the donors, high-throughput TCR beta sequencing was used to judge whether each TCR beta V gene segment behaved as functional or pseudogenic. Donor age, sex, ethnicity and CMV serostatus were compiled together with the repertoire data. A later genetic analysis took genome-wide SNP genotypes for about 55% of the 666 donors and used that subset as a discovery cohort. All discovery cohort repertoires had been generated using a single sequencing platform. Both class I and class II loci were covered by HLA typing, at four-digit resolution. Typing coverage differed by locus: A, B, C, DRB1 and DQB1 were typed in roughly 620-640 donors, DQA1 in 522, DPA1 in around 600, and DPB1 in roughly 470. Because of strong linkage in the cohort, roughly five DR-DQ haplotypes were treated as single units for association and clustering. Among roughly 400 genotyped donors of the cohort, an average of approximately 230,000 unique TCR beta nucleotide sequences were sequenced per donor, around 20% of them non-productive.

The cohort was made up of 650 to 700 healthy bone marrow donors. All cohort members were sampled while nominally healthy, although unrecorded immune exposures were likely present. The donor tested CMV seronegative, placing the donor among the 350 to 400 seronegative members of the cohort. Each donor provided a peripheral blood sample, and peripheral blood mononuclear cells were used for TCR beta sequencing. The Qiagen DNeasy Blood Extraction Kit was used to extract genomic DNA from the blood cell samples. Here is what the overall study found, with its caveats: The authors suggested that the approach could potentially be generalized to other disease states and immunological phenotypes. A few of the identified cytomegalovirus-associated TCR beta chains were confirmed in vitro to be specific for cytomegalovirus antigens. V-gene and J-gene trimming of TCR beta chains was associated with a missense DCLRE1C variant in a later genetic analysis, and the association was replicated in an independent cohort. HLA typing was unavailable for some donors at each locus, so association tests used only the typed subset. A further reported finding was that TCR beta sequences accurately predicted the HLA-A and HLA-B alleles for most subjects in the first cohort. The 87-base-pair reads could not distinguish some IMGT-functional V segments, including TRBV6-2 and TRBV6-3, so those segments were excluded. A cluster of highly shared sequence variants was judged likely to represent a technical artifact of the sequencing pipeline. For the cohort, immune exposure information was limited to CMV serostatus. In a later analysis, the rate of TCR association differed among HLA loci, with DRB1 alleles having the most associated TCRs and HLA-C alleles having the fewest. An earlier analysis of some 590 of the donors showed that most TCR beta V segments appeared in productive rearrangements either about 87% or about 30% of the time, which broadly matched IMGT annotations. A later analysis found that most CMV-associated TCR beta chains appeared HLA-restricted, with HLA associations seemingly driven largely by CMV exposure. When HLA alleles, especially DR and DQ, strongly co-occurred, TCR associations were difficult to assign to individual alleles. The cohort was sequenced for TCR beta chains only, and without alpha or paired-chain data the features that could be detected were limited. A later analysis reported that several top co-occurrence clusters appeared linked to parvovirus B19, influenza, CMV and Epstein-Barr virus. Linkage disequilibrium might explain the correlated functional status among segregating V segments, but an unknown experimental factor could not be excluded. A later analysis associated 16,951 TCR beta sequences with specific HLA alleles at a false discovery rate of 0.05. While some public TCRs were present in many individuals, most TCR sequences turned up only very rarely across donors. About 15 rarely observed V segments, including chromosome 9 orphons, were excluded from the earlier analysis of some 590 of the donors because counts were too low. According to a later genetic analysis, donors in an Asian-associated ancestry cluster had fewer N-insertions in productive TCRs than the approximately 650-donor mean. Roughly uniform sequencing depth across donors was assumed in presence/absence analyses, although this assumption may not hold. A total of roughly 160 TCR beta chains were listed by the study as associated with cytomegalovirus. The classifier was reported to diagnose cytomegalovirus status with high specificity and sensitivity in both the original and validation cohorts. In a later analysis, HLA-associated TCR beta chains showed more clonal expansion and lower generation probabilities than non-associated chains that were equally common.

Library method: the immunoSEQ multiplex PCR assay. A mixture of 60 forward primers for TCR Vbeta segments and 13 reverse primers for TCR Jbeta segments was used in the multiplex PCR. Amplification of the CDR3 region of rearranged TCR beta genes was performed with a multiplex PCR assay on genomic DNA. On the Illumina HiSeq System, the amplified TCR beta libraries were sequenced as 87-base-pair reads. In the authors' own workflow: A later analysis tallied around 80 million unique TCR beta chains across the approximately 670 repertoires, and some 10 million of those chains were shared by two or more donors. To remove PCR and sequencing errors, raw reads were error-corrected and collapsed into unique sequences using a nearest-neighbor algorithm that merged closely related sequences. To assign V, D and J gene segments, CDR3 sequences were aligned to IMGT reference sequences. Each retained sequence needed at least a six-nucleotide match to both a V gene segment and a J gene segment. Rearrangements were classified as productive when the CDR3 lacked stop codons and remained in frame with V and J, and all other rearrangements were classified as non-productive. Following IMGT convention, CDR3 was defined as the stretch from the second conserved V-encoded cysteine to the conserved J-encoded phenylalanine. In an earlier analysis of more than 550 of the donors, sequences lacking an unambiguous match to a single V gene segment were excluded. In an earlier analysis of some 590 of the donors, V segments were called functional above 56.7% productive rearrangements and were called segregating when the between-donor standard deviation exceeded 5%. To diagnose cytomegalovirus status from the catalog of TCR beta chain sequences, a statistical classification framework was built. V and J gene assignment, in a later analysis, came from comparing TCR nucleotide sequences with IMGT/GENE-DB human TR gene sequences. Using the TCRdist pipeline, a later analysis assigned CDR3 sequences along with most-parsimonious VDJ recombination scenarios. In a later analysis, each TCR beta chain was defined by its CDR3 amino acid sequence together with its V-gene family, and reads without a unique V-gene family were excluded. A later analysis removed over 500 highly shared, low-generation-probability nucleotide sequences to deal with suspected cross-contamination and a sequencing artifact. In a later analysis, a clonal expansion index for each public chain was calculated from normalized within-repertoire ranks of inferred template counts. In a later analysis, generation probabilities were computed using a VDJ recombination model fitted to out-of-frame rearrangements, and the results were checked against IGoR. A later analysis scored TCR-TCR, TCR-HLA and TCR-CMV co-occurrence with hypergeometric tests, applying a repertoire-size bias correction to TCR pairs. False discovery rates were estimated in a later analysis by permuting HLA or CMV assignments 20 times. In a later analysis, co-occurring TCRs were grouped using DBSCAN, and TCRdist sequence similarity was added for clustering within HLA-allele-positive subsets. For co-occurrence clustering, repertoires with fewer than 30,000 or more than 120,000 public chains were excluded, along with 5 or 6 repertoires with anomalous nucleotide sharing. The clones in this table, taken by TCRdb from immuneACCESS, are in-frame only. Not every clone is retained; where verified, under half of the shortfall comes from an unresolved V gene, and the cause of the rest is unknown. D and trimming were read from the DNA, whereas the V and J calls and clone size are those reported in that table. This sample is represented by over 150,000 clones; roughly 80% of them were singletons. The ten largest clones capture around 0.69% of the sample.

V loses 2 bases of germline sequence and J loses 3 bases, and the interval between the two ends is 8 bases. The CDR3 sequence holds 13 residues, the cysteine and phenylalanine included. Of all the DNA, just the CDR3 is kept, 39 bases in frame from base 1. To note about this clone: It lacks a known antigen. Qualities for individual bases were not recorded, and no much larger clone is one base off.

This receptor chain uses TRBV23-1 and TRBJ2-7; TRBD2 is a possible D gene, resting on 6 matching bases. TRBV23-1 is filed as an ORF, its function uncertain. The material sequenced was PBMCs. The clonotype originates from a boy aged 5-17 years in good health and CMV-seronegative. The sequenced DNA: TGCGCCAGCAGTCAAGGAGGGGTCTACGAGCAGTACTTC. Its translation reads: CASSQGGVYEQYF.